Included here is one TCR beta chain sequence, with context. As yet, its antigen is unknown. The treatment denotes: roughly ten-day PBMC culture with coronavirus spike peptide pools or control peptides (ViraFEST assay). Wells that each held roughly 1.9 million PBMCs were cultured with 9 to 10 IU/ml IL-2 and roughly 10 ug/ml peptide pools. This entry comes from a study of vaccination and CD4 T cells after COVID-19. Study-wide background: Investigators took post-vaccine samples a median approximately 72 days after dose two, within a range of 14 to 241. Broader study findings: Only post-vaccination samples contained a median approximately 90% of the reactive clones in convalescent patients.

V was shortened by 6 bases and J by 2 bases, with 14 bases between the two germline ends. The CDR3 loop spans 14 amino acids. The Oncomine TCR Beta short-read assay was applied to DNA of cultured CD4+ T cells. CD4+ T cells were cultured, and genomic DNA was extracted from them. TCRdb redid the calling of the PCR reads with MiXCR, one entry per CDR3 protein. Of 15,000 to 20,000 distinct CDR3 sequences in the sample, under 30% were seen once. The receptor was derived from a human donor with COVID-19. The gene calls are TRBV12-3 or TRBV12-4 and TRBJ2-7; D is unresolved. Sequencing was performed on cultured CD4+ T cells from blood. CDR3 sequence: CASSRPPEAYEQYF. The CDR3 DNA follows: TGTGCCAGCAGCCGCCCGCCGGAAGCCTACGAGCAGTACTTC.